The clone carrying this T cell receptor (beta chain) was seen only once. What it binds is not known. The PCR made use of 60 Vbeta and 13 Jbeta primers. Assay: immunoSEQ multiplex PCR; the TCRdb copy retains only in-frame clones and omits some. The profile covers tens of thousands of clones, with roughly 67% appearing a single time and 4.5% to 5.5% taken by the ten largest. This entry belongs to a study of cytomegalovirus exposure and HLA in healthy donors. About the study: Early released data comprised tens of millions of unique TCRs from HLA-typed donors.

Findings and caveats of the study: Earlier analysis looked at TCR beta V segments, and most were productive about 87% or about 30% of the time.

This receptor was taken from a man aged 50 to 59 in good health and CMV-seronegative. The sequenced material came from PBMCs.

CDR3 coding DNA: TGTGCCTGGGACCGGGACAGGGTTGGCTACACCTTC. This sequence encodes CAWDRDRVGYTF. The chain links TRBV30 to TRBJ1-2, with 9 bases identical to TRBD1. The CDR3 totals 12 residues. V gave up 5 bases and J gave up 7 bases; unmatched junction bases: 5. Germline assignment: CDR1 GTSNPN and CDR2 SVGIG (reference sequence).